These 2 T cell receptor beta chains came from one sample sequenced in a study of human T cells and chemical hapten exposure. Attachment of unique molecular identifiers to individual cDNA molecules was performed in the library. TCRdb passed the reads through MiXCR, listing each CDR3 protein once. The table shows about 900 distinct CDR3 sequences, with more than 70% occurring only once. Unfractionated whole blood yielded the extracted total RNA. The source material was whole blood. Every receptor here comes from a human donor with alopecia, or a healthy volunteer (not recorded which). Some clones in this sample may be carry-over from other donors' samples. This table probably holds off-target reads from a library built for another chain.

The chain links TRBV5-1 to TRBJ2-4; the D is unclear. This CDR3 has 17 amino acids. V was cut by 0 bases and J by 0 bases, with 13 bases left in between. Germline V gene data show CDR1 as SGHRS and CDR2 as YFSETQ. CDR3 amino acids: CASSLASTGLAKNIQYF. The CDR3 DNA reads TGCGCCAGCAGCTTGGCCAGTACCGGCCTAGCCAAAAACATTCAGTACTTC.

The chain couples TRBV6-2 or TRBV6-3 to TRBJ2-3, with 13 bases fitting TRBD2. The trim removed 7 bases at V and 4 bases at J, leaving 5 bases unmatched. CDR1 MNHEY and CDR2 SVGEGT come from the germline V gene. CDR3 length: 15 residues. CDR3 residues: CASTRLAGGADTQYF. CDR3 DNA sequence: TGTGCCAGCACCCGACTAGCGGGAGGCGCAGATACGCAGTATTTT.